This T cell receptor beta chain was sequenced during a study of blood T cell repertoires in COVID-19. Study-wide background: Spain, Italy and the United States supplied samples that represented acute and convalescent COVID-19. Nucleic acid was either cDNA or gDNA, and it came from T cells, B-cell-depleted T cells, or PBMCs.

In the source study's methods: Estimation of nucleated cell counts was performed using reference gene primer amplification. Profiling relied on immunoSEQ multiplex PCR, and the TCRdb table lists in-frame clones only, not all of them. V and J calls plus clone size are reproduced from that table; the DNA served to infer D and trimming. The sample lists tens of thousands of clones, around 90% seen once, with around 2% in the top ten. The germline V gene has CDR1 LNHDA and CDR2 SQIVND (reference sequence). The CDR3 sequence is 15 residues long. V lost 5 bases and J lost 4, with 15 bases in between. Input material: peripheral blood. The chain is built from TRBV19 and TRBJ2-1; a possible D gene is TRBD2 (6 bases). This TCR came from a human donor in a cohort sampled during active COVID-19. CDR3 loop: CASSPTSQGYNEQFF. CDR3 sequence (DNA): TGTGCCAGTAGTCCGACTAGTCAAGGATACAATGAGCAGTTCTTC. Combining the CDR3 with reference TRBV19 and TRBJ2-1 gives the whole variable domain DGGITQSPKYLFRKEGQNVTLSCEQNLNHDAMYWYRQDPGQGLRLIYYSQIVNDFQKGDIAEGYSVSREKKESFPLTVTSAQKNPTAFYLCASSPTSQGYNEQFFGPGTRLTVL.